The 2 T cell receptor beta chains given below trace back to one sample, sequenced in a study of T-cell reconstitution after alpha-beta-depleted transplantation in children. TCRbeta library preparation incorporated unique molecular identifiers. In TCRdb, the PCR reads were re-called with MiXCR into one record per CDR3 protein. The sample yields about 460,000 distinct CDR3 sequences, about 10% seen once. The sample in question was PBMCs, obtained before TCRalphabeta/CD19-depleted stem cell transplant. Receptors originate from a child aged 2 to 10 with inherited bone marrow failure, due to receive a stem cell transplant.

This clonotype turned up a few times. This sequence joins TRBV27 and TRBJ2-2, with 8 bases lining up with TRBD2. The CDR3 sequence is 14 residues long. V was clipped by 5 bases and J by 4 bases; unmatched bases: 3. CDR1 is MNHEY, CDR2 SMNVEV, per germline (reference sequence). CDR3 sequence reads: CASSVAGITGELFF. DNA of the CDR3: TGTGCCAGCAGTGTAGCGGGAATCACCGGGGAGCTGTTTTTT.

The sample holds many counts of this clonotype. V usage is TRBV4-3 and J usage is TRBJ2-2, with a possible D match to TRBD1 (5 bases). Germline V CDR1 and CDR2: LGHNA, YSLEER. This CDR3 has 16 amino acids. The V gene lost 0 bases and the J gene lost 1 base, with 9 bases spanning the gap. The CDR3 DNA sequence: TGCGCCAGCAGCCAAGATCTAGGACAGAACACCGGGGAGCTGTTTTTT. Its translation: CASSQDLGQNTGELFF.